The clone carrying this T cell receptor beta chain was observed a single time. Its antigen remains unidentified. The data were taken from a study of cytomegalovirus exposure and HLA in healthy donors. Turning to the study itself: Falling in the Caucasian-associated ancestry cluster were less than 85% of 300 to 500 genotyped donors. Study-level points and caveats: Common viral pathogens seemed to be connected with several of the most significant clusters, according to a later analysis. Earlier results showed most TCR beta V segments being productive about 90% or about 30% of the time. In a later analysis, HLA-associated TCR beta chains were more clonally expanded than equally common others.

60 Vbeta and 13 Jbeta primers were used in PCR. Generated by immunoSEQ multiplex PCR, the TCRdb table keeps only in-frame clones and is missing some. The sample comprises over 65,000 clones, approximately 77% of which are singletons, and 7.4% rests with the top ten. The CDR3 has 17 amino acids. V lost 5 bases, J lost 5 bases, and 10 bases stayed unmatched. CDR1 is MDHEN, CDR2 SYDVKM, per germline. The sequencing sample was made of PBMCs. This clonotype was obtained from a woman younger than 45 in good health and CMV-seropositive. This chain uses TRBV28 with TRBJ2-7; 15 nucleotides agree with TRBD2. The CDR3: CASSIGLAGGPGNEQYF. For the CDR3, the DNA is TGTGCCAGCAGTATTGGACTAGCGGGAGGGCCCGGGAACGAGCAGTACTTC.